Listed below are T cell receptor beta chains from one sample, sequenced in a study of blood T cell repertoires in COVID-19. Profiling relied on immunoSEQ multiplex PCR, and the TCRdb table lists in-frame clones only, not all of them. The data show over 200,000 clones, with around 88% seen just once and roughly 9% held by the top ten. What was sequenced was PBMCs or T cells enriched from blood (not recorded which). These receptors were obtained from a man between 40 and 49 years old who had recovered from COVID-19. The CDR3 runs from the conserved cysteine through the conserved F or W. D genes are given only for firm matches. For some rows the clone size is stated as once, few or many, or as a class when expanded; others skip it.

14	TRBV18	TRBJ1-5	TRBD1	.	TGTGCCAGCTCACCCCGACAGGGAGATCAGCCCCAGCATTTT	CASSPRQGDQPQHF
16	TRBV11-2	TRBJ2-1	TRBD2	.	TGTGCCAGCAGCTCGTCCCTAGCGGGAGTTGGGGGTGAGCAGTTCTTC	CASSSSLAGVGGEQFF
19	TRBV15	TRBJ2-4	TRBD2	.	TGTGCCACCAGCGACGTGCTAGCGGGAGGGCCTGTTGGCAAAAACATTCAGTACTTC	CATSDVLAGGPVGKNIQYF
16	TRBV11-3	TRBJ1-2	.	few	TGTGCCAGCAGCGCAGAAGGCAGGGGTGGCAACTATGGCTACACCTTC	CASSAEGRGGNYGYTF
13	TRBV3-1/TRBV3-2	TRBJ1-1	.	.	TGTGCCAGCAGCCAGAGAGTGGGGCGAGCAGCTTTCTTT	CASSQRVGRAAFF
13	TRBV2	TRBJ2-7	TRBD1	.	TGTGCCAGCAGGTTCACAGGGGGTACCGAGCAGTACTTC	CASRFTGGTEQYF
13	TRBV7-3	TRBJ2-5	TRBD1	.	TGTGCCAGCAGCTTTACAGGGGGTGAGACCCAGTACTTC	CASSFTGGETQYF
11	TRBV24-1	TRBJ2-1	.	.	TGTGCCACCAGCAACCTAGCGGAGCAGTTCTTC	CATSNLAEQFF
17	TRBV5-4	TRBJ2-3	TRBD2	.	TGTGCCAGCACCCACGGGGCGGGGGGGTCCGGTGCAGATACGCAGTATTTT	CASTHGAGGSGADTQYF
14	TRBV2	TRBJ1-1	.	.	TGTGCCAGCAGTGAAAGGGGACAGAACACTGAAGCTTTCTTT	CASSERGQNTEAFF
16	TRBV7-8	TRBJ1-1	TRBD1	.	TGTGCCAGCAGCCCCCGACTGGGACAGGGACGCACTGAAGCTTTCTTT	CASSPRLGQGRTEAFF
14	TRBV7-9	TRBJ2-3	.	.	TGTGCCATCAGAAGGGGACTTAGCACAGATACGCAGTATTTT	CAIRRGLSTDTQYF
12	TRBV7-9	TRBJ2-2	.	.	TGTGCCAGCAGCCGTAGCACCGGGGAGCTGTTTTTT	CASSRSTGELFF
15	TRBV3-1/TRBV3-2	TRBJ2-5	.	.	TGTGCCAGCAGCCAAGATACAGGTAGTGGAAAGACCCAGTACTTC	CASSQDTGSGKTQYF
15	TRBV2	TRBJ1-5	TRBD1	.	TGTGCCAGCAGCCTGGGACAGTCTAGCAATCAGCCCCAGCATTTT	CASSLGQSSNQPQHF
16	TRBV19	TRBJ1-2	.	.	TGTGCCAGTAGTCCCATGAGACAGGCACCTAACTATGGCTACACCTTC	CASSPMRQAPNYGYTF
14	TRBV27	TRBJ1-2	TRBD1	.	TGTGCCAGCAGCCAGAGACAGGGCAGGTTGGGCTACACCTTC	CASSQRQGRLGYTF
16	TRBV29-1	TRBJ2-3	TRBD2	.	TGCAGCCCCTTGGTGGTAGCGGGAGGGCGAGCAGATACGCAGTATTTT	CSPLVVAGGRADTQYF
13	TRBV7-9	TRBJ2-2	.	.	TGTGCCAGCAGCTTAGCTGTCGCCGGGGAGCTGTTTTTT	CASSLAVAGELFF
12	TRBV27	TRBJ1-1	.	.	TGTGCCAGCAGTTTACAGGGAACTGAAGCTTTCTTT	CASSLQGTEAFF
17	TRBV6-2/TRBV6-3	TRBJ2-7	.	.	TGTGCCAGCAGTTACTCGGCCCCGCCATTAAGTTCCTACGAGCAGTACTTC	CASSYSAPPLSSYEQYF
14	TRBV4-1	TRBJ1-2	.	.	TGCGCCAGCAGCCAACATCCCCTTATAGCTGGCTACACCTTC	CASSQHPLIAGYTF
14	TRBV24-1	TRBJ1-1	TRBD1	.	TGTGCCACCAGCCCCAGGGGGCTAGGTACTGAAGCTTTCTTT	CATSPRGLGTEAFF
13	TRBV7-9	TRBJ1-1	TRBD1	.	TGTGCCAGCAGCTTAGACAGGGGGGCTGAAGCTTTCTTT	CASSLDRGAEAFF
16	TRBV6-4	TRBJ2-3	.	once	TGTGCCAGCAGTCACCTCACAGGATACCCCACAGATACGCAGTATTTT	CASSHLTGYPTDTQYF
17	TRBV6-1	TRBJ1-1	.	.	TGTGCCAGCAGTGAGAACCGCATGGGGGGATTAAACACTGAAGCTTTCTTT	CASSENRMGGLNTEAFF
14	TRBV28	TRBJ1-4	.	.	TGTGCCAGCAGTTTAAACAGGGCCAATGAAAAACTGTTTTTT	CASSLNRANEKLFF
14	TRBV9	TRBJ1-1	.	.	TGTGCCAGCAGCCCCCGACTCGGCCGGACTGAAGCTTTCTTT	CASSPRLGRTEAFF
15	TRBV6-1	TRBJ1-5	TRBD1	.	TGTGCCAGCAGTGAAAACAGGGGCGGCAATCAGCCCCAGCATTTT	CASSENRGGNQPQHF
14	TRBV30	TRBJ1-6	TRBD1	once	TGTGCCTGGAGACCTACAGGGGATAATTCACCCCTCCACTTT	CAWRPTGDNSPLHF
16	TRBV4-1	TRBJ2-7	TRBD1	.	TGCGCCAGCAGCCGAACCTCACAGGGGAATCCATACGAGCAGTACTTC	CASSRTSQGNPYEQYF
17	TRBV19	TRBJ2-1	TRBD1	once	TGTGCCAGTAGGGCCTGGGACAGCCCATTCTCCTACAATGAGCAGTTCTTC	CASRAWDSPFSYNEQFF
14	TRBV2	TRBJ2-4	TRBD1	.	TGTGCCAGCAGAAGACAGGGGGCCAAAAACATTCAGTACTTC	CASRRQGAKNIQYF
17	TRBV28	TRBJ2-7	TRBD2	.	TGTGCCAGCAGTTTAGAAGTGGGACTAGCGGGAATTGCCGAGCAGTACTTC	CASSLEVGLAGIAEQYF
18	TRBV6-1	TRBJ2-3	TRBD2	.	TGTGCCAGCAGTGAGGGACTAGCGGGAGCCTATAGCACAGATACGCAGTATTTT	CASSEGLAGAYSTDTQYF
16	TRBV7-8	TRBJ1-5	.	.	TGTGCCAGCAGCGGGCGGGATAGGGATTGGAATCAGCCCCAGCATTTT	CASSGRDRDWNQPQHF
16	TRBV7-2	TRBJ1-5	.	.	TGTGCCAGCAGCTTAGTTGCAGGGTATAGCAATCAGCCCCAGCATTTT	CASSLVAGYSNQPQHF
13	TRBV3-1/TRBV3-2	TRBJ2-5	.	.	TGTGCCAGCAGCCCCTGGACAAAAGAGACCCAGTACTTC	CASSPWTKETQYF
15	TRBV5-1	TRBJ1-1	TRBD1	.	TGCGCCAGCAGCCTACCTCGACAGGGAGGAACTGAAGCTTTCTTT	CASSLPRQGGTEAFF
17	TRBV7-3	TRBJ2-1	TRBD2	.	TGTGCCAGCAGCTTAATGGGCGGGGGAACTAAATACAATGAGCAGTTCTTC	CASSLMGGGTKYNEQFF
12	TRBV6-6	TRBJ2-1	TRBD1	.	TGTGCCAGCAGTCCGCGACAGGGGCCAATGTTCTTC	CASSPRQGPMFF